This T cell receptor (beta chain) is drawn from a study of T cells after yellow fever vaccination. Regarding the study as a whole: Although the secondary response was weaker, it peaked faster, at day 5 versus 15. The booster saw the reappearance of most primary-vaccination clones (roughly 95% CD4, about 88% CD8).

For this clonotype: What it binds is unknown.

A 5'RACE template-switching step, the method used to make TCR cDNA, added a universal primer site and UMIs. TCRdb ran MiXCR on the 5' RACE reads and lists one entry per CDR3 protein. The table lists 300,000 or so distinct CDR3 sequences, around 6.8% of them singletons. The length of the CDR3 is 16 residues. Trimming removed 1 base from V and 2 bases from J, with 12 bases in between. CDR1 and CDR2 (germline): LGHNA, YSLEER. The sequenced sample was PBMCs, obtained around 45 days after the first yellow fever vaccination. V is TRBV4-3 and J is TRBJ1-3; no clear D. This clonotype was sampled from a man aged 18-30 years who received the YFV17D yellow fever vaccine. CDR3 protein: CASSQAHPVTGNTIYF. CDR3 sequence (DNA): TGCGCCAGCAGCCAAGCGCATCCAGTCACTGGAAACACCATATATTTT.